These 24 T cell receptor beta chains originate from one sample sequenced in a study of neurological immune-mediated disorders. TCRdb analysed the 5' RACE reads with MiXCR anew, one entry per CDR3 protein. The table has roughly 50,000 distinct CDR3 sequences, 25% seen once. Sample: PBMCs. Receptors were obtained from an older woman in good health.

This clonotype was detected many times. The chain couples TRBV5-1 to TRBJ2-1, with TRBD2 matching over 15 bases. Germline V gene lookup returns CDR1 SGHRS and CDR2 YFSETQ. The V gene end was trimmed by 2 bases and the J gene end by 8 bases; junction bases not matched to a gene: 8. This CDR3 comprises 17 residues. The CDR3 loop reads CASSLGLAGGMYDEQFF. The CDR3 bases are TGCGCCAGCAGCTTAGGACTAGCGGGAGGGATGTACGATGAGCAGTTCTTC.

This clonotype has ten or more counts. V gene TRBV12-3 or TRBV12-4 combines with J gene TRBJ2-1, with 14 bases identical to TRBD2. This CDR3 is built from 16 residues. Trimming removed 2 bases from V and 9 bases from J; junction bases left unmatched: 6. As DNA, the CDR3 is TGTGCCAGCAGTTTATGGGGACTAGCGGGAGAGTCTGAGCAGTTCTTC. It codes for CASSLWGLAGESEQFF.

A few counts support this clonotype. CDR3 amino acids: CASSSPAGGKLFF. The DNA for the CDR3 is TGTGCCAGCAGCTCCCCCGCGGGCGGAAAACTGTTTTTT. V usage is TRBV5-4 and J usage is TRBJ1-4, with no clear D. The CDR3 has 13 residues. Germline CDR1 SGHNT, CDR2 YYREEE (reference sequence). With 3 bases removed from V and 10 bases from J, the gap between germline ends came to 13 bases.

The V and J genes are TRBV6-5 and TRBJ2-3; 7 positions match TRBD1. This CDR3 region has 15 residues. CDR1 MNHEY and CDR2 SVGAGI come from the germline V gene. After removal of 0 bases from V and 1 base from J, the junction contained 1 base not matched to a gene. The CDR3 here is CASSYSGTGTDTQYF. CDR3 nucleotides: TGTGCCAGCAGTTACTCAGGGACAGGCACAGATACGCAGTATTTT.

Ten or more counts support this clonotype. The chain employs TRBV29-1 and TRBJ2-6; D gene ambiguous. Germline CDR1 reads SQVTM; CDR2 reads ANQGSEA. V lost 3 bases to trimming and J lost 2 bases, with 2 bases between them. The CDR3 totals 12 residues. The DNA of the CDR3 is TGCAGCGTTGAGGCTGGGGCCAACGTCCTGACTTTC. Amino acids: CSVEAGANVLTF.

This clonotype was recorded a few times. The chain joins TRBV5-1 to TRBJ2-7; TRBD1 aligns across 9 bases. CDR3 length equals 16 residues. The J segment lost 2 bases and the V segment lost 0 bases, leaving 6 bases of the junction unmatched. Germline V lookup: CDR1 SGHRS, CDR2 YFSETQ. The CDR3 region is CASSLGGDRATYEQYF. CDR3 DNA: TGCGCCAGCAGCTTGGGGGGGGACAGGGCGACCTACGAGCAGTACTTC. Full variable domain (missing parts from reference TRBV5-1 and TRBJ2-7): KAGVTQTPRYLIKTRGQQVTLSCSPISGHRSVSWYQQTPGQGLQFLFEYFSETQRNKGNFPGRFSGRQFSNSRSEMNVSTLELGDSALYLCASSLGGDRATYEQYFGPGTRLTVT.

This sequence joins TRBV7-2 and TRBJ2-1; D remains ambiguous. Germline V gene sequence: CDR1 SGHTA, CDR2 FQGNSA. V was pared by 1 base and J by 3 bases, with 10 bases between. This CDR3 region has 15 residues. The CDR3 coding sequence is TGTGCCAGCAGCTTAGGCTTGGGCCGCTACAATGAGCAGTTCTTC. Translated, it gives CASSLGLGRYNEQFF. Supplemented by reference TRBV7-2 and TRBJ2-1, the full variable domain reads GAGVSQSPSNKVTEKGKDVELRCDPISGHTALYWYRQSLGQGLEFLIYFQGNSAPDKSGLPSDRFSAERTGGSVSTLTIQRTQQEDSAVYLCASSLGLGRYNEQFFGPGTRLTVL.

The rearrangement links TRBV7-6 to TRBJ2-7, with 8 bases fitting TRBD2. Germline CDR1 is SGHVS and CDR2 is FNYEAQ. Germline trimming cut 5 bases from V and 3 bases from J; bases unmatched to any gene: 6. This CDR3 is 14 amino acids long. This CDR3 reads CASSISGEYYEQYF. The CDR3 region has the DNA TGTGCCAGCAGCATTAGCGGGGAGTACTACGAGCAGTACTTC. The entire variable domain, with the rest obtained from reference TRBV7-6 and TRBJ2-7, is as follows: GAGVSQSPRYKVTKRGQDVALRCDPISGHVSLYWYRQALGQGPEFLTYFNYEAQQDKSGLPNDRFSAERPEGSISTLTIQRTEQRDSAMYRCASSISGEYYEQYFGPGTRLTVT.

There are many counts of this clonotype. The gene calls are TRBV20-1 and TRBJ2-1, with 11 positions matching TRBD2. Per the germline V gene, CDR1 is DFQATT and CDR2 is SNEGSKA (reference sequence). J gave up 5 bases and V 5 bases, and 2 bases lay outside the gene matches. CDR3 length: 13 amino acids. The CDR3, as DNA: TGCAGTGCTCTGGGACTAGCGGACAATGAGCAGTTCTTC. Its protein product is CSALGLADNEQFF.

As regards this clonotype: The CDR3 carries no conserved terminal phenylalanine or tryptophan, so it likely arises from a read error. The chain couples TRBV20-1 to TRBJ1-1; unclear D gene. Looked up from germline, CDR1 is DFQATT and CDR2 is SNEGSKA (reference sequence). The CDR3 spans 13 residues. Here the CDR3 DNA reads TGCAGTGCTAGAGAAGACAAATACACTGAGGCTTTCCTT. Translated: CSAREDKYTEAFL.

The table lists this clonotype with a count of one. This rearrangement joins TRBV5-1 to TRBJ2-3; D is unclear. V lost 7 bases, J lost 5 bases, and 17 bases lay in between. The germline V gene encodes CDR1 SGHRS and CDR2 YFSETQ. The CDR3 consists of 14 residues. CDR3 bases: TGCGCCAGCCAATCAGTGGGCGCCTTAGATACGCAGTATTTT. This encodes CASQSVGALDTQYF.

This clonotype was detected many times. This sequence joins TRBV7-2 and TRBJ2-5; D possibly corresponds to TRBD2 (6 bases). V dropped 3 bases and J dropped 4 bases, with 9 bases sitting between them. In germline, CDR1 is SGHTA, CDR2 FQGNSA. The CDR3 is 13 amino acids. The CDR3 here is CASSFPAGETQYF. The CDR3 nucleotides read TGTGCCAGCAGCTTTCCAGCGGGAGAGACCCAGTACTTC.

At least ten counts were recorded for this clonotype. This chain connects TRBV20-1 to TRBJ1-1; 7 bases are a match to TRBD1. Germline lookup yields CDR1 DFQATT and CDR2 SNEGSKA (reference sequence). The CDR3 runs 11 residues. As DNA, the CDR3 is TGCAAAGGGACAGCAAACACTGAAGCTTTCTTT. It codes for CKGTANTEAFF.

This clonotype was seen at least ten times. The chain couples TRBV20-1 to TRBJ2-7, with TRBD2 matching 13 bases. This CDR3 comprises 14 residues. The germline V gene has CDR1 DFQATT and CDR2 SNEGSKA (reference sequence). V gave up 5 bases and J gave up 7 bases; unmatched junction bases: 8. The CDR3 DNA sequence: TGCAGTGCTCGAGGACTAGCGGGAGCTGGTGAGCAGTACTTC. This codes for CSARGLAGAGEQYF.

The chain combines TRBV3-1 with TRBJ2-5; 7 nucleotides align to TRBD2. This CDR3 has 18 amino acids. Trimming removed 0 bases from V and 2 bases from J; junction bases left unmatched: 12. The germline CDR1 and CDR2 sequences are LGHDT and YNNKEL (reference sequence). CDR3 coding DNA: TGTGCCAGCAGCCAAGATCGGGGGAGGGTAATGGCTCAAGAGACCCAGTACTTC. The encoded protein is CASSQDRGRVMAQETQYF.

The genes are TRBV29-1 and TRBJ1-1; 8 nucleotides agree with TRBD1. The CDR3 loop spans 15 amino acids. V dropped 4 bases and J dropped 10; count of bases not matched to a gene: 17. Germline CDR1 reads SQVTM; CDR2 reads ANQGSEA. CDR3 protein: CSVVGGPTGEVGAFF. The CDR3 nucleotides are TGCAGCGTTGTGGGGGGGCCGACAGGGGAGGTTGGAGCTTTCTTT.

This clonotype was detected many times. The chain carries TRBV6-6 and TRBJ2-1, with 16 bases aligning to TRBD2. The length of the CDR3 is 13 residues. CDR1 and CDR2 (germline): MNHNY, SVGAGI (reference sequence). Here the CDR3 DNA reads TGTGCAGGGGGACTAGCGGGAGGGCGTGAGCAGTTCTTC. The encoded protein is CAGGLAGGREQFF.

The J gene is TRBJ1-4, the V gene TRBV25-1; the match to TRBD1 covers 9 bases. V trimming: 6 bases; J trimming: 7 bases; junction bases outside the gene matches: 6. CDR3 size: 14 residues. CDR1 and CDR2 (germline): MGHDK, SYGVNS. CDR3 nucleotides: TGTGCCAGCAGGGCTACAGGGGGCACTGAAAAACTGTTTTTT. Translation: CASRATGGTEKLFF.

This clonotype was counted many times. CDR3 amino acids: CASSDTGPADTQYF. CDR3 in DNA: TGTGCCAGCAGCGACACAGGGCCCGCAGATACGCAGTATTTT. The rearrangement joins TRBV7-3 to TRBJ2-3, with D maybe TRBD1 (6 bases). The ends were cut back, 5 bases at V and 4 bases at J, with 13 bases in the middle. The CDR3 covers 14 residues. CDR1 and CDR2 (germline): SGHTA, FQGTGA.

This clonotype was seen ten or more times. The chain has TRBV2 and TRBJ2-7; the match to TRBD2 covers 9 bases. Losses at the gene ends were 4 bases for V and 4 bases for J; bases not matched to a gene: 14. Germline V gene lookup returns CDR1 SNHLY and CDR2 FYNNEI. CDR3 length: 17 residues. DNA for the CDR3: TGTGCCAGCAGTGCACGTATGCTAGCGGGGAAGACATACGAGCAGTACTTC. Its protein is CASSARMLAGKTYEQYF.

V gene TRBV18 combines with J gene TRBJ1-2, with TRBD1 matching over 7 bases. CDR3 length: 13 amino acids. With V trimmed by 5 bases and J by 3 bases, 3 bases remained unmatched. CDR1 KGHSH and CDR2 LQKENI come from the germline V gene. The CDR3 nucleotides read TGTGCCAGCTCAGTCGGGACAGACTATGGCTACACCTTC. It encodes CASSVGTDYGYTF.

This clonotype was detected many times. The chain uses TRBV5-1 and TRBJ2-1; unclear D gene. This CDR3 has 13 residues. V was shortened by 4 bases and J by 3 bases, with 8 bases between the two germline ends. Germline V lookup: CDR1 SGHRS, CDR2 YFSETQ. Here the CDR3 reads CASSEIYYNEQFF. In nucleotides, the CDR3 is TGCGCCAGCAGCGAAATCTACTACAATGAGCAGTTCTTC.

This chain uses TRBV12-5 with TRBJ1-1, with 7 bases lining up with TRBD1. Losses at the gene ends were 7 bases for V and 5 bases for J; bases not matched to a gene: 7. This CDR3 comprises 13 residues. Looked up from germline, CDR1 is LGHNT and CDR2 is FRNRAP. CDR3 nucleotide sequence: TGTGCTAGTGCCCTTCAGGGGGGGACTGAAGCTTTCTTT. Translation: CASALQGGTEAFF. Together with reference TRBV12-5 and TRBJ1-1, the CDR3 gives the full variable domain: DARVTQTPRHKVTEMGQEVTMRCQPILGHNTVFWYRQTMMQGLELLAYFRNRAPLDDSGMPKDRFSAEMPDATLATLKIQPSEPRDSAVYFCASALQGGTEAFFGQGTRLTVV.

This clonotype was detected ten times or more. CDR3 nucleotide sequence: TGCGCCAGCAGCTCGACACCGAATTCCGACAGGGTGGCTGGAAACACCATATATTTT. Its protein product is CASSSTPNSDRVAGNTIYF. This chain joins TRBV5-1 and TRBJ1-3; 7 bases agree with TRBD1. V was pared by 3 bases and J by 2 bases, with 17 bases of the junction left unmatched. CDR3 size: 19 residues. Germline-derived CDR1 and CDR2 are SGHRS and YFSETQ.